A single sample gave rise to the 3 T cell receptor beta chains below, sequenced in a study of CD8+ T cells in alopecia areata. Extraction and reverse transcription of RNA yielded cDNA as the sequencing template. TCRdb's copy holds only in-frame clones and misses some; the assay was immunoSEQ multiplex PCR. Of approximately 280,000 clones detected, roughly 50% appear once; the ten largest clones hold approximately 1.7%. The treatment was: oral pan-JAK inhibitor, 5-10 mg twice daily. The sequencing used CD4+ T cells sorted from blood, collected at week 24, from a patient treated with tofacitinib. These receptors were obtained from a human donor with alopecia areata.

The chain joins TRBV30 to TRBJ2-1, with D hard to call. The CDR3 runs 12 residues. The germline CDR1 and CDR2 sequences are GTSNPN and SVGIG (reference sequence). With 7 bases removed from V and 1 base from J, the gap between germline ends came to 8 bases. CDR3 loop: CASEISYNEQFF. The CDR3 DNA reads TGTGCCTCGGAGATATCCTACAATGAGCAGTTCTTC.

This clone has more than one count but fewer than ten. The gene calls are TRBV19 and TRBJ1-3, with D hard to call. The CDR3 is 13 amino acids. Per the germline V gene, CDR1 is LNHDA and CDR2 is SQIVND (reference sequence). Trimming removed 6 bases from V and 4 bases from J, with 10 bases in between. The CDR3 DNA sequence: TGTGCCAGTAGCCCCTATTCCGGAAACACCATATATTTT. This gives the protein CASSPYSGNTIYF.

Comment on this clone: Other nucleotide sequences from this sample produce the same CDR3. The chain carries TRBV15 and TRBJ2-5; D might be TRBD2 (5 bases). CDR1 and CDR2 from the germline V gene are LNHNV and YYDKDF (reference sequence). Deletions cut 0 bases from V and 5 bases from J, with 7 bases between. The length of the CDR3 is 13 residues. The CDR3 reads CATSRDRGETQYF. In DNA, the CDR3 is TGTGCCACCAGCAGAGACAGAGGGGAGACCCAGTACTTC.